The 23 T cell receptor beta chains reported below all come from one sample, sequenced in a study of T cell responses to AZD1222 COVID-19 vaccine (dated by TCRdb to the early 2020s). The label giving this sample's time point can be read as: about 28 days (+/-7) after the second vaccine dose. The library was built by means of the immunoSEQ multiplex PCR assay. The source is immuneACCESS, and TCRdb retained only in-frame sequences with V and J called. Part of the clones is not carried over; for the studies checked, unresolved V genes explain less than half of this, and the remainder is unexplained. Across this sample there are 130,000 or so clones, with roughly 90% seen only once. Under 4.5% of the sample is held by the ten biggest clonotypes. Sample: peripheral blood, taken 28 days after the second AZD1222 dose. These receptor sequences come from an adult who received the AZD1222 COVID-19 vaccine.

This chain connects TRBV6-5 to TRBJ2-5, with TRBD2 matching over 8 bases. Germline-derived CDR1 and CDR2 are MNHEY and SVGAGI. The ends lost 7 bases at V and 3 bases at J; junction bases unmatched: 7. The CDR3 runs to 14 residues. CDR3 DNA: TGTGCCAGCACCCGGGGGGGGGCCGAAGAGACCCAGTACTTC. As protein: CASTRGGAEETQYF.

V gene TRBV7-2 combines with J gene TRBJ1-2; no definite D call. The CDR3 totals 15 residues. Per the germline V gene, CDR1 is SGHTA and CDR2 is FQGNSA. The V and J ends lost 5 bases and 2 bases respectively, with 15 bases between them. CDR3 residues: CASSQVPLRNYGYTF. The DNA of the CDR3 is TGTGCCAGCAGCCAAGTTCCCCTCCGAAACTATGGCTACACCTTC. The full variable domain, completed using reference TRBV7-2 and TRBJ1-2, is GAGVSQSPSNKVTEKGKDVELRCDPISGHTALYWYRQSLGQGLEFLIYFQGNSAPDKSGLPSDRFSAERTGGSVSTLTIQRTQQEDSAVYLCASSQVPLRNYGYTFGSGTRLTVV.

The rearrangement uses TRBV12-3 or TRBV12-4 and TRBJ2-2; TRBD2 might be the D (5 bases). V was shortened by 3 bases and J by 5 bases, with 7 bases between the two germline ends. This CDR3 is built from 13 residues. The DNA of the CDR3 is TGTGCCAGCAGTTTTAGCGAAACCGGGGAGCTGTTTTTT. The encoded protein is CASSFSETGELFF.

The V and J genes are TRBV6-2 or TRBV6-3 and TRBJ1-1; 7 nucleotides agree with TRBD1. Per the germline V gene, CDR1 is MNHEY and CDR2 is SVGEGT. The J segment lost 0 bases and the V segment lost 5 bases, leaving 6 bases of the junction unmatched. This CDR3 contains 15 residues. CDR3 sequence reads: CASSDRQGLNTEAFF. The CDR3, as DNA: TGTGCCAGCAGTGACAGACAGGGACTGAACACTGAAGCTTTCTTT.

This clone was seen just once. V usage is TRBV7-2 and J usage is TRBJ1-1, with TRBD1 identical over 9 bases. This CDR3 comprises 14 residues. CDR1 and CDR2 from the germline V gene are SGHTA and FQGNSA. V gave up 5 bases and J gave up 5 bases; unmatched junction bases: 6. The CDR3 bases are TGTGCCAGCAGCGAACAGGGGGCTAGGACTGAAGCTTTCTTT. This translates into CASSEQGARTEAFF. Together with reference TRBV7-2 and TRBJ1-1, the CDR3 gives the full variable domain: GAGVSQSPSNKVTEKGKDVELRCDPISGHTALYWYRQSLGQGLEFLIYFQGNSAPDKSGLPSDRFSAERTGGSVSTLTIQRTQQEDSAVYLCASSEQGARTEAFFGQGTRLTVV.

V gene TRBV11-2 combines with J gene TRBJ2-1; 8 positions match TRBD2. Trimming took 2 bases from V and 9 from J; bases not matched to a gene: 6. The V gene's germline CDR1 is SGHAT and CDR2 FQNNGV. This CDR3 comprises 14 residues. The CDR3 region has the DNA TGTGCCAGCAGCTTACGTCGGAGCGGGAGTGAGCAGTTCTTC. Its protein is CASSLRRSGSEQFF.

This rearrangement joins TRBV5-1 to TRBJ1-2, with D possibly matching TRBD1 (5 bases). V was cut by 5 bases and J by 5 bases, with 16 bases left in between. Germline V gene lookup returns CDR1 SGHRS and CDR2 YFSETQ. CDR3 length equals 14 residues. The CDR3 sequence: CASRVGPTSYGYTF. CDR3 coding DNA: TGCGCCAGCAGGGTGGGGCCGACTAGTTATGGCTACACCTTC.

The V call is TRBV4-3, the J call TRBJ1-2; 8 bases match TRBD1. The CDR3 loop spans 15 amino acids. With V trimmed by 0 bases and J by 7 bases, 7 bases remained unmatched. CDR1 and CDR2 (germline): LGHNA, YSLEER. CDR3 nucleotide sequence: TGCGCCAGCAGCCAAGAACCCGGGACAGGTCTTGGCTACACCTTC. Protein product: CASSQEPGTGLGYTF.

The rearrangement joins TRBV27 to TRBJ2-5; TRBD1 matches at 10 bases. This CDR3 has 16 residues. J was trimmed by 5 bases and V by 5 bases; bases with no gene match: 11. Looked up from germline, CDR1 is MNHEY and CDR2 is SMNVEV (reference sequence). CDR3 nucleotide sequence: TGTGCCAGCAGTAATATCCTGACAGGGGGCGATGAGACCCAGTACTTC. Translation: CASSNILTGGDETQYF.

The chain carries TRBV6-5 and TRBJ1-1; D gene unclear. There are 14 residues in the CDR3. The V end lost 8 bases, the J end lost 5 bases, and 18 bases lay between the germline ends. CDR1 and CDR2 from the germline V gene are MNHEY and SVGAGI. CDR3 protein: CASWRTSSGTEAFF. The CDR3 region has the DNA TGTGCCAGCTGGCGGACCTCCTCGGGGACTGAAGCTTTCTTT.

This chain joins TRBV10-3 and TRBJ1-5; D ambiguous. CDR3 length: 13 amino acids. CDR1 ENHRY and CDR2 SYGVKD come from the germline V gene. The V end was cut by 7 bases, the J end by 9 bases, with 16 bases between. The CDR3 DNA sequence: TGTGCCATCACCGAGGAACAGACATTGCCCCAGCATTTT. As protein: CAITEEQTLPQHF.

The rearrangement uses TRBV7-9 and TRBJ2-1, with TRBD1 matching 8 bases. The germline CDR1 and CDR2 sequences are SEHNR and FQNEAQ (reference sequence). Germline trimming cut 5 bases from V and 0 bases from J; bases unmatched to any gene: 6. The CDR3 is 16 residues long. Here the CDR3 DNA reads TGTGCCAGCAGCCCCAGGACAGGGAGCTCCTACAATGAGCAGTTCTTC. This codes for CASSPRTGSSYNEQFF. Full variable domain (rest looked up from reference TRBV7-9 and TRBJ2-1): DTGVSQNPRHKITKRGQNVTFRCDPISEHNRLYWYRQTLGQGPEFLTYFQNEAQLEKSRLLSDRFSAERPKGSFSTLEIQRTEQGDSAMYLCASSPRTGSSYNEQFFGPGTRLTVL.

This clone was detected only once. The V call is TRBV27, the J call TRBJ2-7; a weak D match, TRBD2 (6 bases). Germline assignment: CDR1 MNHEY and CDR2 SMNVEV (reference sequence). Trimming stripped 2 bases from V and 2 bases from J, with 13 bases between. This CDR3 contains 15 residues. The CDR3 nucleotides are TGTGCCAGCAGTTTAACCGGGACTGCGACCTACGAGCAGTACTTC. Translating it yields CASSLTGTATYEQYF.

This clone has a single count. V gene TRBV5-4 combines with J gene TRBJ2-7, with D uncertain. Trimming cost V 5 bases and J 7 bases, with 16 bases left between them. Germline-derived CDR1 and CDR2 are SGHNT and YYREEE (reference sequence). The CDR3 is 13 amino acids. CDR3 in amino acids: CASRLGSEKEQYF. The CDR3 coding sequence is TGTGCCAGCAGGCTGGGATCGGAAAAGGAGCAGTACTTC. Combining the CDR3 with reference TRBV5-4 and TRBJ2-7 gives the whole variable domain ETGVTQSPTHLIKTRGQQVTLRCSSQSGHNTVSWYQQALGQGPQFIFQYYREEENGRGNFPPRFSGLQFPNYSSELNVNALELDDSALYLCASRLGSEKEQYFGPGTRLTVT.

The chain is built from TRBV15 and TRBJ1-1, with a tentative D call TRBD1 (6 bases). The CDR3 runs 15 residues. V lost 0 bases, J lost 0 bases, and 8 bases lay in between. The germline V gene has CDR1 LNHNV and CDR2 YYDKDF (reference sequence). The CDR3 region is CATSREGALNTEAFF. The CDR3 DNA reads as TGTGCCACCAGCAGAGAGGGGGCTCTGAACACTGAAGCTTTCTTT.

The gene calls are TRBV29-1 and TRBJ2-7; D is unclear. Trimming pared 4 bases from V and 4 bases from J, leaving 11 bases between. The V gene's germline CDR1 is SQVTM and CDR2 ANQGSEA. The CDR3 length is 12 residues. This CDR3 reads CSVVYVGYEQYF. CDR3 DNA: TGCAGCGTTGTCTATGTGGGGTACGAGCAGTACTTC.

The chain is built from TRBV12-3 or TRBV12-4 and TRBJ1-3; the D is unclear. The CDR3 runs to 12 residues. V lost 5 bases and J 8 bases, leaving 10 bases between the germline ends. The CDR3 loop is CASSTVTDTIYF. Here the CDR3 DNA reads TGTGCCAGCAGTACTGTTACTGACACCATATATTTT.

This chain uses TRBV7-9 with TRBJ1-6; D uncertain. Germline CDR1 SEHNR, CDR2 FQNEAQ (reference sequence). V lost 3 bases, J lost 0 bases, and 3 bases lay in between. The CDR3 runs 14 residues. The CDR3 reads CASSLNSYNSPLHF. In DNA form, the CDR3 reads TGTGCCAGCAGCTTGAACTCCTATAATTCACCCCTCCACTTT.

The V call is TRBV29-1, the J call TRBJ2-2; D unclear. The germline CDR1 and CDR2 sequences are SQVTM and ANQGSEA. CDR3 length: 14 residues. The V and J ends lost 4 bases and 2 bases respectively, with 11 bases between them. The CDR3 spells CSVGANSNTGELFF. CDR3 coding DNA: TGCAGCGTTGGGGCCAACAGTAACACCGGGGAGCTGTTTTTT.

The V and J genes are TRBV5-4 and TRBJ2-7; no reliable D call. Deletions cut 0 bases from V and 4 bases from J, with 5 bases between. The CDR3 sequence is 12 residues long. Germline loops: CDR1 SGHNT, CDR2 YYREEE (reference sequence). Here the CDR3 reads CASSLGGYEQYF. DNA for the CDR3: TGTGCCAGCAGCTTGGGCGGATACGAGCAGTACTTC.

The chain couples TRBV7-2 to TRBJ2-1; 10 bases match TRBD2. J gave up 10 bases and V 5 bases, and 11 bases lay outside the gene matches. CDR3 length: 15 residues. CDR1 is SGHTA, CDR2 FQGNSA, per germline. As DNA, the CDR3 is TGTGCCAGCAGCATCACTAGCGGGGCCTCGAGAGAGCAGTTCTTC. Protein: CASSITSGASREQFF.

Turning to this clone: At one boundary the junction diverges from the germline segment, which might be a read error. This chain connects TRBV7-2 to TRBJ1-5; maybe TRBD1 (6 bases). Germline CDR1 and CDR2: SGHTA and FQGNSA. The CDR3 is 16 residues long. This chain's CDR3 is CASSLEATGSDQPQHF. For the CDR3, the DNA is TGTGCCAGCAGTTTAGAGGCTACAGGGTCAGATCAGCCCCAGCATTTT.

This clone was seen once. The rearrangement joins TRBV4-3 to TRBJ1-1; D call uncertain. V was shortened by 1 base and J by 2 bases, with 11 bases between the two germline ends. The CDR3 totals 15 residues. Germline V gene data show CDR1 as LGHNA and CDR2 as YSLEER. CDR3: CASSQGWGGNTEAFF. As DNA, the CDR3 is TGCGCCAGCAGCCAAGGTTGGGGTGGAAACACTGAAGCTTTCTTT.